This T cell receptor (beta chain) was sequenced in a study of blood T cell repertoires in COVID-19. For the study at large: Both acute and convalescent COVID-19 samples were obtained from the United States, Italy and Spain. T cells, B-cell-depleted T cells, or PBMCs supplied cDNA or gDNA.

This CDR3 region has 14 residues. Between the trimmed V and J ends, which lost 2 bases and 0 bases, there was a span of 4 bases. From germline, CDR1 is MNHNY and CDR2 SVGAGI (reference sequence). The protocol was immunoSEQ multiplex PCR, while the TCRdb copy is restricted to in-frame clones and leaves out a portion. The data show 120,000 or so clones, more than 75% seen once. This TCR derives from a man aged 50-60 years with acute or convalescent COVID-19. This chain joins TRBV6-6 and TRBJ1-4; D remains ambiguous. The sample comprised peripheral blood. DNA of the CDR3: TGTGCCAGCAGTTACGCTACAACTAATGAAAAACTGTTTTTT. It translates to CASSYATTNEKLFF.